This TCR beta chain was captured in a study of T-cell reconstitution after alpha-beta-depleted transplantation in children. The authors prepared the TCRbeta library with unique molecular identifiers. TCRdb called the PCR reads again in MiXCR, with one record for every CDR3 protein. The table shows almost 600,000 distinct CDR3 sequences, with 25% to 30% occurring only once. The germline V and J ends were trimmed by 6 bases and 3 bases, with 14 bases remaining between them. Germline V gene data show CDR1 as MDHEN and CDR2 as SYDVKM. The length of the CDR3 is 14 residues. This specimen consisted of PBMCs, obtained before TCRalphabeta/CD19-depleted stem cell transplant. This sequence was found in a boy younger than two with Wiskott-Aldrich syndrome, due to receive a stem cell transplant. This sequence joins TRBV28 and TRBJ1-1; the D is unclear. The CDR3 reads CASSTTGRYTEAFF. Written as DNA, the CDR3 is TGTGCCAGCAGCACTACCGGACGGTACACTGAAGCTTTCTTT.